This T cell receptor (beta chain) originates from a study of cytomegalovirus exposure and HLA in healthy donors. A few counts support this clone. Its antigen is not identified. The PCR made use of 60 Vbeta and 13 Jbeta primers. Assay: immunoSEQ multiplex PCR; the TCRdb copy retains only in-frame clones and omits some. The sample records more than 95,000 clones, over 9.5% being singletons. Study-level results: TCR beta sequences numbering around 15,000 were associated with HLA alleles at 0.05 false discovery rate in a later analysis. An ancestry cluster, one associated with Asian ancestry, reportedly showed fewer N-insertions than the 666-donor mean in a later analysis. Later analysis showed TCR association rates varying by HLA locus, highest for DRB1 and lowest for HLA-C.

Donors likely had unrecorded immune exposures despite being nominally healthy when sampled. This CDR3 spans 13 amino acids. Germline V gene sequence: CDR1 SQVTM, CDR2 ANQGSEA. V lost 3 bases and J lost 6, with 12 bases in between. The receptor comes from a woman aged 18-29 years in good health and CMV-seropositive. The rearrangement links TRBV29-1 to TRBJ2-1; D remains ambiguous. Sequencing was performed on PBMCs. In nucleotides, the CDR3 is TGCAGCGTTGATTACGAACGTAGCAATGAGCAGTTCTTC. Its translation: CSVDYERSNEQFF.